These 27 T cell receptor beta chains came from one sample sequenced in a study of blood T cell repertoires in COVID-19. Clones were read by immunoSEQ multiplex PCR, and TCRdb kept only the in-frame ones, dropping some. The sample carries about 250,000 clones, about nine tenths recorded once. Sequencing was done on a sample of PBMCs or T cells enriched from blood (not recorded which). These receptors were obtained from a woman aged 30 to 39 with acute COVID-19.

V gene TRBV3-1 (or the pseudogene TRBV3-2) combines with J gene TRBJ2-1; no firm D call. CDR3 size: 14 residues. Between the trimmed V and J ends, which lost 0 bases and 4 bases, there was a span of 7 bases. CDR1 LGHDT and CDR2 YNNKEL come from the germline V gene (reference sequence). The CDR3 DNA reads as TGTGCCAGCAGCCAAGATACAGTTTACAATGAGCAGTTCTTC. It translates to CASSQDTVYNEQFF.

The chain recombines TRBV6-1 with TRBJ1-4, with 7 bases fitting TRBD1. The V gene's germline CDR1 is MNHNS and CDR2 SASEGT. CDR3 length equals 15 residues. The ends lost 1 base at V and 7 bases at J; junction bases unmatched: 6. CDR3 amino acids: CASSEGAGGGEKLFF. The DNA for the CDR3 is TGTGCCAGCAGTGAAGGGGCAGGGGGAGGTGAAAAACTGTTTTTT.

This chain uses TRBV25-1 with TRBJ2-2; perhaps TRBD2 as D (6 bases). Per the germline V gene, CDR1 is MGHDK and CDR2 is SYGVNS. The CDR3 is made up of 16 amino acids. Trimming left V 2 bases short and J 3 bases short, with 13 bases between. The CDR3 region has the DNA TGTGCCAGCAGTGAAAGCCGGGGGATTTACACCGGGGAGCTGTTTTTT. It specifies CASSESRGIYTGELFF.

The chain has TRBV5-1 and TRBJ1-1, with D perhaps TRBD1 (5 bases). Trimming left V 3 bases short and J 4 bases short, with 16 bases between. CDR1 is SGHRS and CDR2 is YFSETQ in the germline V gene. This CDR3 is 15 amino acids long. CDR3 nucleotides: TGCGCCAGCAGCTCGACAGTGGGAAGGGGCACTGAAGCTTTCTTT. This translates into CASSSTVGRGTEAFF.

The chain employs TRBV9 and TRBJ2-5, with TRBD1 matching over 8 bases. The germline gives CDR1 SGDLS, CDR2 YYNGEE. The CDR3 is made up of 15 amino acids. V shed 0 bases and J 5 bases; nucleotides not matched to a gene: 6. DNA for the CDR3: TGTGCCAGCAGCGTAGACCAGGGGGCTTATGAGACCCAGTACTTC. Its translation: CASSVDQGAYETQYF.

The chain combines TRBV6-6 with TRBJ1-3; the D is unclear. Looked up from germline, CDR1 is MNHNY and CDR2 is SVGAGI (reference sequence). There are 11 residues in the CDR3. The CDR3 DNA follows: TGTGTAGCGGGCTCTGGAAACACCATATATTTT. Translation gives CVAGSGNTIYF.

The table lists this clone with a few counts. The chain is built from TRBV19 and TRBJ1-2; a possible D gene is TRBD1 (5 bases). The V gene's germline CDR1 is LNHDA and CDR2 SQIVND (reference sequence). The CDR3 has 13 residues. Trimming pared 6 bases from V and 4 bases from J, leaving 12 bases between. CDR3: CASSRRDGYGYTF. CDR3 nucleotide sequence: TGTGCCAGTAGCCGCAGGGATGGCTATGGCTACACCTTC.

The table lists this clone with a few counts. The V call is TRBV7-3, the J call TRBJ2-1; TRBD2 might be the D (6 bases). V was clipped by 6 bases and J by 8 bases, with 20 bases between them. Germline CDR1 is SGHTA and CDR2 is FQGTGA. The CDR3 runs to 15 residues. The CDR3 region has the DNA TGTGCCAGCAGTTTCGGCACGGGAGCGCCCTATGAGCAGTTCTTC. It yields the protein CASSFGTGAPYEQFF.

In DNA, the CDR3 is TGTGCCAGCAGCCCACTGGGGGGGACTAGCGGGCTATACGAGCAGTACTTC. This codes for CASSPLGGTSGLYEQYF. The V gene is TRBV7-6, the J gene TRBJ2-7; 12 bases line up with TRBD2. The CDR3 consists of 17 residues. With V trimmed by 5 bases and J by 4 bases, 12 bases remained unmatched. Germline CDR1 is SGHVS and CDR2 is FNYEAQ. Complete variable domain (other parts from reference TRBV7-6 and TRBJ2-7): GAGVSQSPRYKVTKRGQDVALRCDPISGHVSLYWYRQALGQGPEFLTYFNYEAQQDKSGLPNDRFSAERPEGSISTLTIQRTEQRDSAMYRCASSPLGGTSGLYEQYFGPGTRLTVT.

This chain joins TRBV27 and TRBJ2-1; 11 nucleotides match TRBD2. Germline lookup yields CDR1 MNHEY and CDR2 SMNVEV (reference sequence). The CDR3 length is 19 residues. V lost 5 bases to trimming and J lost 1 base; unmatched junction nucleotides: 13. The CDR3 is CASSRSLAGGLQSYNEQFF. In DNA, the CDR3 is TGTGCCAGCAGTCGTAGCCTAGCGGGAGGACTCCAATCCTACAATGAGCAGTTCTTC.

This chain connects TRBV12-3 or TRBV12-4 to TRBJ2-7; no clear D. V lost 6 bases and J 2 bases, leaving 8 bases between the germline ends. The CDR3 is 12 amino acids. This CDR3 is CASSLVTYEQYF. In nucleotides, the CDR3 is TGTGCCAGCAGCCTAGTAACCTACGAGCAGTACTTC.

The chain combines TRBV19 with TRBJ2-1; D not resolved. CDR1 is LNHDA and CDR2 is SQIVND in the germline V gene (reference sequence). This CDR3 is 14 amino acids long. V was pared by 7 bases and J by 0 bases, with 10 bases between. CDR3 sequence reads: CASNRHSSYNEQFF. CDR3 nucleotides: TGTGCCAGTAACAGACATTCCTCCTACAATGAGCAGTTCTTC.

This sequence joins TRBV15 and TRBJ1-1; D is unclear. This CDR3 spans 12 amino acids. V shed 3 bases and J shed 4 bases, with 6 bases lying between them. Germline V lookup: CDR1 LNHNV, CDR2 YYDKDF (reference sequence). CDR3 in amino acids: CATSSSITEAFF. The CDR3 DNA reads TGTGCCACCAGCAGCAGTATCACTGAAGCTTTCTTT.

The V call is TRBV3-1 (or the pseudogene TRBV3-2), the J call TRBJ2-2; 14 bases align to TRBD2. This CDR3 has 20 residues. Germline V CDR1 and CDR2: LGHDT, YNNKEL (reference sequence). The junction had 13 bases not matched to a gene; V was cut back by 2 bases and J by 5 bases. The CDR3 loop is CASSQRRRGLAGAGTGELFF. CDR3 bases: TGTGCCAGCAGCCAACGGAGACGGGGACTAGCGGGGGCCGGTACCGGGGAGCTGTTTTTT.

V and J are TRBV3-1 (or the pseudogene TRBV3-2) and TRBJ1-2; D perhaps matches TRBD1 (6 bases). The germline CDR1 and CDR2 sequences are LGHDT and YNNKEL (reference sequence). V lost 3 bases to trimming and J lost 1 base, with 12 bases between them. The CDR3 covers 15 residues. CDR3 bases: TGTGCCAGCAGCCAGGGGGCTTCCTTTAACTATGGCTACACCTTC. Its protein product is CASSQGASFNYGYTF.

The rearrangement uses TRBV5-6 and TRBJ2-1, with 12 bases matching TRBD1. In germline, CDR1 is SGHDT, CDR2 YYEEEE. After removal of 3 bases from V and 9 bases from J, the junction contained 10 bases not matched to a gene. The CDR3 totals 16 residues. The CDR3 DNA is TGTGCCAGCAGCTGGTACGCCGGGACAGGGGGCATTGAGCAGTTCTTC. Encoded protein: CASSWYAGTGGIEQFF.

The V and J genes are TRBV2 and TRBJ2-5; possibly TRBD2 for D (5 bases). Trimming cost V 4 bases and J 4 bases, with 16 bases left between them. Germline CDR1 reads SNHLY; CDR2 reads FYNNEI. The CDR3 loop spans 15 amino acids. CDR3 nucleotide sequence: TGTGCCAGCAGTGCAGGCGGGTATGTGGGAGAGACCCAGTACTTC. Its protein is CASSAGGYVGETQYF.

The chain employs TRBV5-1 and TRBJ2-1; TRBD2 matches at 10 bases. This CDR3 has 16 amino acids. J was trimmed by 5 bases and V by 7 bases; bases with no gene match: 12. Germline V gene lookup returns CDR1 SGHRS and CDR2 YFSETQ. The CDR3 spells CASGYGLGLADNEQFF. The CDR3 DNA reads TGCGCCAGCGGCTATGGACTCGGACTAGCGGACAATGAGCAGTTCTTC.

The sample holds a few counts of this clone. The rearrangement uses TRBV12-3 or TRBV12-4 and TRBJ1-2, with D uncertain. The CDR3 runs to 13 residues. V was shortened by 3 bases and J by 8 bases, with 13 bases between the two germline ends. The chain's CDR3 is CASSFEQLRGYTF. The CDR3 DNA reads as TGTGCCAGCAGTTTCGAACAGCTGAGAGGCTACACCTTC.

The rearrangement joins TRBV5-6 to TRBJ2-5, with 7 bases fitting TRBD2. Germline V gives CDR1 SGHDT, CDR2 YYEEEE. Trimming took 4 bases from V and 2 from J; bases not matched to a gene: 14. CDR3 size: 17 residues. This CDR3 reads CASSAGVGAGRQETQYF. CDR3 bases: TGTGCCAGCAGCGCGGGGGTGGGCGCGGGTCGTCAAGAGACCCAGTACTTC. Full variable domain (remainder filled in from reference TRBV5-6 and TRBJ2-5): DAGVTQSPTHLIKTRGQQVTLRCSPKSGHDTVSWYQQALGQGPQFIFQYYEEEERQRGNFPDRFSGHQFPNYSSELNVNALLLGDSALYLCASSAGVGAGRQETQYFGPGTRLLVL.

This rearrangement joins TRBV7-6 to TRBJ2-1, with TRBD2 as a possible D gene (6 bases). CDR1 SGHVS and CDR2 FNYEAQ come from the germline V gene. Trimming left V 5 bases short and J 0 bases short, with 14 bases between. The CDR3 is made up of 16 amino acids. This CDR3 is CASSQSRGSSYNEQFF. In DNA form, the CDR3 reads TGTGCCAGCAGCCAGTCACGGGGGAGCTCCTACAATGAGCAGTTCTTC. The full variable domain, completed using reference TRBV7-6 and TRBJ2-1, is GAGVSQSPRYKVTKRGQDVALRCDPISGHVSLYWYRQALGQGPEFLTYFNYEAQQDKSGLPNDRFSAERPEGSISTLTIQRTEQRDSAMYRCASSQSRGSSYNEQFFGPGTRLTVL.

V usage is TRBV18 and J usage is TRBJ1-6, with 7 bases fitting TRBD1. Germline CDR1 is KGHSH and CDR2 is LQKENI. The CDR3 length is 14 residues. V lost 6 bases, J lost 9 bases, and 8 bases stayed unmatched. The CDR3 region is CASSKTGRGSPLHF. As DNA, the CDR3 is TGTGCCAGCTCCAAGACAGGGCGGGGTTCACCCCTCCACTTT.

The gene calls are TRBV5-1 and TRBJ1-2; 9 bases agree with TRBD1. The CDR3 spans 15 residues. Germline assignment: CDR1 SGHRS and CDR2 YFSETQ. Trimming cost V 2 bases and J 4 bases; bases outside gene matches: 6. CDR3 bases: TGCGCCAGCAGCTTTGAGGGACAGGGTTCCTATGGCTACACCTTC. Protein sequence: CASSFEGQGSYGYTF. The whole variable domain, remainder taken from reference TRBV5-1 and TRBJ1-2, is KAGVTQTPRYLIKTRGQQVTLSCSPISGHRSVSWYQQTPGQGLQFLFEYFSETQRNKGNFPGRFSGRQFSNSRSEMNVSTLELGDSALYLCASSFEGQGSYGYTFGSGTRLTVV.

V gene TRBV7-3 combines with J gene TRBJ2-1; D is unclear. Germline V lookup: CDR1 SGHTA, CDR2 FQGTGA. V lost 4 bases and J 5 bases, leaving 21 bases between the germline ends. This CDR3 spans 17 amino acids. The CDR3: CASSSHPLAPVHNEQFF. DNA for the CDR3: TGTGCCAGCAGCTCCCACCCCCTGGCCCCAGTACACAATGAGCAGTTCTTC.

V and J are TRBV7-9 and TRBJ1-5; D possibly corresponds to TRBD1 (6 bases). Trimming pared 2 bases from V and 0 bases from J, leaving 8 bases between. From germline, CDR1 is SEHNR and CDR2 FQNEAQ (reference sequence). CDR3 size: 15 residues. CDR3 residues: CASSLTGISNQPQHF. The CDR3 DNA is TGTGCCAGCAGCTTAACAGGGATTAGCAATCAGCCCCAGCATTTT.

V usage is TRBV10-3 and J usage is TRBJ1-1; 8 bases agree with TRBD1. From germline, CDR1 is ENHRY and CDR2 SYGVKD. V lost 4 bases to trimming and J lost 5 bases; unmatched junction nucleotides: 3. The CDR3 runs to 13 residues. CDR3 in amino acids: CAISVGTGTEAFF. The CDR3 nucleotides are TGTGCCATCAGTGTAGGGACAGGAACTGAAGCTTTCTTT.

The chain carries TRBV2 and TRBJ1-1; D not certain. V shed 1 base and J shed 9 bases, with 6 bases lying between them. The CDR3 spans 11 residues. The germline gives CDR1 SNHLY, CDR2 FYNNEI. The DNA of the CDR3 is TGTGCCAGCAGTGAAGTCAGGAAAGCTTTCTTT. Translated, it gives CASSEVRKAFF.